The 20 T cell receptor beta chains below were found in one sample sequenced in a study of pediatric ulcerative colitis. The protocol was immunoSEQ multiplex PCR, while the TCRdb copy is restricted to in-frame clones and leaves out a portion. The sample has some 57,000 clones, 80% to 90% seen once; the top ten hold approximately 1.5%. Sequencing used blood. These TCRs come from a boy between 10 and 17 years old who was a control in a study of pediatric ulcerative colitis.

The chain joins TRBV6-6 to TRBJ2-7; 7 bases agree with TRBD2. This CDR3 comprises 14 residues. Losses at the gene ends were 5 bases for V and 6 bases for J; bases not matched to a gene: 10. The germline gives CDR1 MNHNY, CDR2 SVGAGI (reference sequence). CDR3 sequence (DNA): TGTGCCAGCAGTCCGACTAGCTCCGTCGCCGAGCAGTACTTC. This codes for CASSPTSSVAEQYF.

The chain is built from TRBV28 and TRBJ2-1, with 8 bases lining up with TRBD2. J lost 10 bases, V lost 7 bases, and 15 bases had no gene match. This CDR3 contains 15 residues. CDR1 and CDR2 (germline): MDHEN, SYDVKM. CDR3 coding DNA: TGTGCCAGCATCCCCGGGAGGGCAGGAGCTGCCGAGCAGTTCTTC. Translation: CASIPGRAGAAEQFF.

In this sample, this clone turned up once. V and J are TRBV15 and TRBJ2-2; possibly TRBD2 for D (6 bases). Germline CDR1 LNHNV, CDR2 YYDKDF (reference sequence). This CDR3 region has 14 residues. V was cut by 5 bases and J by 4 bases, with 11 bases left in between. Here the CDR3 reads CATSGGTATGELFF. CDR3 in DNA: TGTGCCACCAGCGGAGGGACCGCCACCGGGGAGCTGTTTTTT.

The chain is built from TRBV19 and TRBJ1-5; D uncertain. Trimming removed 7 bases from V and 5 bases from J, with 12 bases in between. Germline CDR1 LNHDA, CDR2 SQIVND (reference sequence). The CDR3 totals 13 residues. As DNA, the CDR3 is TGTGCCAGTAATGAGGTCCGAGATCAGCCCCAGCATTTT. Its protein is CASNEVRDQPQHF.

This clone turned up a few times. V usage is TRBV25-1 and J usage is TRBJ1-6, with 7 bases identical to TRBD1. With V trimmed by 4 bases and J by 12 bases, 6 bases remained unmatched. Germline-derived CDR1 and CDR2 are MGHDK and SYGVNS. CDR3 length: 13 residues. CDR3 in DNA: TGTGCCAGCAGTGCTCAGGGGGGAGGACCCCTCCACTTT. Translation gives CASSAQGGGPLHF.

The rearrangement joins TRBV5-4 to TRBJ2-7; 8 bases match TRBD1. V shed 0 bases, J shed 4 bases, and the junction held 6 bases outside the gene matches. This CDR3 spans 15 amino acids. Per germline, CDR1 SGHNT and CDR2 YYREEE (reference sequence). The CDR3 spells CASSLVSGGWYEQYF. Written as DNA, the CDR3 is TGTGCCAGCAGCTTGGTTTCAGGGGGCTGGTACGAGCAGTACTTC.

The gene calls are TRBV2 and TRBJ2-1; the match to TRBD1 covers 9 bases. J lost 4 bases, V lost 6 bases, and 4 bases had no gene match. The CDR3 covers 14 residues. The germline V gene encodes CDR1 SNHLY and CDR2 FYNNEI. The CDR3 is CASRGGQGYNEQFF. CDR3 nucleotide sequence: TGTGCCAGCAGGGGGGGACAGGGATACAATGAGCAGTTCTTC.

This chain links TRBV6-4 with TRBJ2-3; 14 nucleotides match TRBD2. The length of the CDR3 is 18 residues. The germline CDR1 and CDR2 sequences are MRHNA and SNTAGT. The V segment lost 3 bases and the J segment 3 bases; nucleotides outside the gene matches: 8. CDR3 region: CASSEQEGTSGGTDTQYF. For the CDR3, the DNA is TGTGCCAGCAGTGAGCAAGAGGGGACTAGCGGGGGAACAGATACGCAGTATTTT.

Details on this clone: This sample also contains other DNA sequences that code for the same CDR3. V is TRBV11-2 and J is TRBJ2-3; 8 bases align to TRBD2. With V trimmed by 5 bases and J by 6 bases, 13 bases remained unmatched. The CDR3 sequence is 16 residues long. The V gene's germline CDR1 is SGHAT and CDR2 FQNNGV. The DNA for the CDR3 is TGTGCCAGCAGCACGGGACTAGAAAAAAACCCGGATACGCAGTATTTT. Translated, it gives CASSTGLEKNPDTQYF.

This clone appeared once. The V call is TRBV5-1, the J call TRBJ1-1, with no clear D. Deletions cut 4 bases from V and 1 base from J, with 14 bases between. Per germline, CDR1 SGHRS and CDR2 YFSETQ. CDR3 size: 15 residues. The CDR3 coding sequence is TGCGCCAGCAGCCTAAGTTTCTCGGGGAACACTGAAGCTTTCTTT. Translation: CASSLSFSGNTEAFF. The variable domain in full, completed from reference TRBV5-1 and TRBJ1-1, reads KAGVTQTPRYLIKTRGQQVTLSCSPISGHRSVSWYQQTPGQGLQFLFEYFSETQRNKGNFPGRFSGRQFSNSRSEMNVSTLELGDSALYLCASSLSFSGNTEAFFGQGTRLTVV.

This clone was counted a single time. The genes are TRBV6-5 and TRBJ1-1; no definite D call. The CDR3 is 15 amino acids. Trimming took off 2 bases at V and 0 bases at J, with 10 bases between the two ends. CDR1 is MNHEY, CDR2 SVGAGI, per germline. The CDR3: CASSYGFGMNTEAFF. The DNA for the CDR3 is TGTGCCAGCAGTTACGGGTTCGGGATGAACACTGAAGCTTTCTTT.

The chain couples TRBV27 to TRBJ1-1; D is unclear. The CDR3 runs 10 residues. Germline CDR1 is MNHEY and CDR2 is SMNVEV (reference sequence). V shed 8 bases and J shed 6 bases, with 7 bases lying between them. Here the CDR3 DNA reads TGTGCCAGCGGGTACCCTGAAGCTTTCTTT. This gives the protein CASGYPEAFF.

The V and J genes are TRBV15 and TRBJ1-4, with unresolved D. Per germline, CDR1 LNHNV and CDR2 YYDKDF (reference sequence). This CDR3 contains 17 residues. Trimming shortened V by 1 base and J by 0 bases, and 12 bases separated the two germline ends. The CDR3 here is CATSRGTTSATNEKLFF. CDR3 coding DNA: TGTGCCACCAGCAGAGGTACCACGTCGGCAACTAATGAAAAACTGTTTTTT.

The CDR3 region is CASNAGTGGELSNQPQHF. The CDR3 DNA reads TGTGCCAGTAACGCCGGGACAGGGGGCGAACTGAGCAATCAGCCCCAGCATTTT. The rearrangement uses TRBV19 and TRBJ1-5; 12 bases match TRBD1. With 7 bases clipped from V and 1 base from J, the junction kept 11 bases outside the gene matches. Germline values: CDR1 LNHDA, CDR2 SQIVND (reference sequence). The CDR3 contains 18 residues.

The chain carries TRBV11-2 and TRBJ2-2, with D possibly being TRBD1 (6 bases). Trimming pared 4 bases from V and 1 base from J, leaving 10 bases between. The length of the CDR3 is 15 residues. CDR1 and CDR2 from the germline V gene are SGHAT and FQNNGV. The CDR3: CASSSGHRNTGELFF. DNA of the CDR3: TGTGCCAGCAGCTCGGGACACCGGAACACCGGGGAGCTGTTTTTT.

The chain is built from TRBV19 and TRBJ1-1; possible D gene TRBD1, 5 bases. Trimming stripped 2 bases from V and 3 bases from J, with 13 bases between. This CDR3 comprises 15 residues. Germline lookup yields CDR1 LNHDA and CDR2 SQIVND (reference sequence). CDR3 bases: TGTGCCAGTAGTATAAGAGAGGGGCAATACACTGAAGCTTTCTTT. Protein: CASSIREGQYTEAFF. Combining the CDR3 with reference TRBV19 and TRBJ1-1 gives the whole variable domain DGGITQSPKYLFRKEGQNVTLSCEQNLNHDAMYWYRQDPGQGLRLIYYSQIVNDFQKGDIAEGYSVSREKKESFPLTVTSAQKNPTAFYLCASSIREGQYTEAFFGQGTRLTVV.

The rearrangement joins TRBV4-1 to TRBJ2-7; D is perhaps TRBD1 or TRBD2 (5 bases each). The CDR3 length is 13 residues. Germline V gene sequence: CDR1 MGHRA, CDR2 YSYEKL. The V end lost 1 base, the J end lost 6 bases, and 10 bases lay between the germline ends. This CDR3 reads CASSQAGTPEQYF. DNA for the CDR3: TGCGCCAGCAGCCAAGCCGGGACCCCCGAGCAGTACTTC.

J is TRBJ1-1 and V is TRBV7-3; D remains ambiguous. This CDR3 is 16 amino acids long. V lost 2 bases, J lost 1 base, and 14 bases lay in between. Germline CDR1 reads SGHTA; CDR2 reads FQGTGA. The DNA for the CDR3 is TGTGCCAGCAGCTTATTCAGGCGGGATAGGAACACTGAAGCTTTCTTT. Translating gives CASSLFRRDRNTEAFF.

The chain uses TRBV19 and TRBJ1-5, with D perhaps matching TRBD1 (5 bases). The V end lost 3 bases, the J end lost 6 bases, and 9 bases lay between the germline ends. The CDR3 length is 13 residues. Germline-derived CDR1 and CDR2 are LNHDA and SQIVND (reference sequence). The CDR3 protein is CASSMSGGQPQHF. CDR3 in DNA: TGTGCCAGTAGTATGTCGGGGGGTCAGCCCCAGCATTTT.

J is TRBJ2-7 and V is TRBV4-1; 8 nucleotides line up with TRBD1. The CDR3 contains 14 residues. Per germline, CDR1 MGHRA and CDR2 YSYEKL. Trimming took 2 bases from V and 5 from J; bases not matched to a gene: 5. CDR3 region: CASSQTDRVNEQYF. The CDR3 DNA reads as TGCGCCAGCAGCCAAACGGACAGGGTGAACGAGCAGTACTTC.